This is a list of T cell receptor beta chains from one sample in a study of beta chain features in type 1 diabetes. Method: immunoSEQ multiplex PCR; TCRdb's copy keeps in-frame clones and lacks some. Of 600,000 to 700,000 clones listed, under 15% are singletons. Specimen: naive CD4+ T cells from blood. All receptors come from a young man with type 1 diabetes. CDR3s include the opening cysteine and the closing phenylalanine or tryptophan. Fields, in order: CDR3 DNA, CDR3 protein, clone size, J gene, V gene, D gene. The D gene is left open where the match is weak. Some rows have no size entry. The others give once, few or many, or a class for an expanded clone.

CDR3 DNA: TGTGCCTGGACCCCCTCGGGGGCCCTAGCCAAAAACATTCAGTACTTC
CDR3 protein: CAWTPSGALAKNIQYF
clone size: few
J gene: TRBJ2-4
V gene: TRBV30
D gene: NA

CDR3 DNA: TGCGCCAGCAGCACTACGACCAGGGGTATGCCGAGTGAGCAGTTCTTC
CDR3 protein: CASSTTTRGMPSEQFF
clone size: few
J gene: TRBJ2-1
V gene: TRBV4-3
D gene: NA

CDR3 DNA: TGCGCCAGCGGGACATCTCCTAACACCGGGGAGCTGTTTTTT
CDR3 protein: CASGTSPNTGELFF
clone size: few
J gene: TRBJ2-2
V gene: TRBV5-1
D gene: NA

CDR3 DNA: TGTGCCAGCAGTCAAGGGTTCCCCGCAACTAATGAAAAACTGTTTTTT
CDR3 protein: CASSQGFPATNEKLFF
clone size: NA
J gene: TRBJ1-4
V gene: TRBV6-1
D gene: NA

CDR3 DNA: TGCAGCGTCTACCGGGACTCACAAGAGACCCAGTACTTC
CDR3 protein: CSVYRDSQETQYF
clone size: few
J gene: TRBJ2-5
V gene: TRBV29-1
D gene: NA

CDR3 DNA: TGTGCCAGCAGCTTAGGGCTCTCGAACACCGGGGAGCTGTTTTTT
CDR3 protein: CASSLGLSNTGELFF
clone size: few
J gene: TRBJ2-2
V gene: TRBV7-2
D gene: NA

CDR3 DNA: TGTGCCAGCGAGCCCGGGACAGGGAGAGATGGCTACACCTTC
CDR3 protein: CASEPGTGRDGYTF
clone size: NA
J gene: TRBJ1-2
V gene: TRBV9
D gene: TRBD1

CDR3 DNA: TGTGCCAGTTCACCATGGGACACAAACTATGGCTACACCTTC
CDR3 protein: CASSPWDTNYGYTF
clone size: NA
J gene: TRBJ1-2
V gene: TRBV6-8
D gene: NA

CDR3 DNA: TGCGCCAGCAGCTCCGGGGCCCAAAGGCGCAATGAGCAGTTCTTC
CDR3 protein: CASSSGAQRRNEQFF
clone size: NA
J gene: TRBJ2-1
V gene: TRBV5-1
D gene: NA

CDR3 DNA: TGTGCCAGCAGCTTCGAGCGTATACGACAGTATGGCTACACCTTC
CDR3 protein: CASSFERIRQYGYTF
clone size: NA
J gene: TRBJ1-2
V gene: TRBV7-2
D gene: NA

CDR3 DNA: TGTGCCAGCAGACAGGGTAGGGGGGACATTCAGTACTTC
CDR3 protein: CASRQGRGDIQYF
clone size: few
J gene: TRBJ2-4
V gene: TRBV6-5
D gene: NA

CDR3 DNA: TGCAGCGTTGAACCCCCAGTCGGGGGCCCCGGGGAGCTGTTTTTT
CDR3 protein: CSVEPPVGGPGELFF
clone size: few
J gene: TRBJ2-2
V gene: TRBV29-1
D gene: NA